The rows below give T cell receptor beta chains drawn from one sample of a study of shared clonotypes between healthy human individuals. Clones were read by immunoSEQ multiplex PCR, and TCRdb kept only the in-frame ones, dropping some. The table shows about 600,000 clones, with roughly 98% occurring only once. Sequenced input: naive CD8+ T cells sorted from blood. Receptor source: a man aged 25 to 40 in good health. Both conserved end residues are trimmed from each CDR3. Size is omitted from some rows. Given values are once, few, many or a class for expanded clones.

clone_size j_call v_call cdr3_aa
NA TRBJ2-7 TRBV7-6 ASSPRSRSYEQY
NA TRBJ2-7 TRBV29-1 SALDGAYEQY
NA TRBJ2-1 TRBV5-5 ASSFYDGSYEQF
once TRBJ2-3 TRBV7-9 ASSHPEGPSTDTQY
once TRBJ2-3 TRBV27 ASSRRDRTDTQY
NA TRBJ2-5 TRBV5-3 ARSLFDRKETQY
NA TRBJ2-1 TRBV9 ASSPGTSGILYNEQF
NA TRBJ1-1 TRBV9 ASSGTRGLDTEAF
NA TRBJ1-5 TRBV15 ATSGESNQPQH
NA TRBJ2-7 TRBV29-1 SVEGTSGSAYEQY
NA TRBJ2-7 TRBV28 ASYGSRHREQY
NA TRBJ2-2 TRBV7-9 ASSLAVWAGGFNTGELF
NA TRBJ2-5 TRBV14 ASSQFRDQETQY
NA TRBJ1-3 TRBV6-1 ASSESLAVSGNTIY
NA TRBJ2-7 TRBV4-1 ASSQDGRGQY
NA TRBJ2-2 TRBV27 ASGRYAAELF